The present T cell receptor (beta chain) was sequenced within a study of cytomegalovirus exposure and HLA in healthy donors. Overall study findings and caveats: Several V segments, TRBV6-2 and TRBV6-3 among them, could not be told apart and were dropped.

PCR primers comprised 60 Vbeta and 13 Jbeta primers. TCRdb keeps only in-frame clones here, not all; method: immunoSEQ multiplex PCR. The profile shows about 160,000 clones, around 80% of them singletons. This clone occurred once. Its cognate antigen is unknown. Between the trimmed V and J ends, which lost 4 bases and 1 base, there was a span of 14 bases. CDR1 and CDR2 from the germline V gene are SGHDT and YYEEEE. This CDR3 region has 15 residues. This TCR came from a woman aged 18 to 35 in good health and CMV-seronegative. This sequence joins TRBV5-6 and TRBJ1-1; TRBD1 might be the D (6 bases). Sequencing input: PBMCs. DNA of the CDR3: TGTGCCAGCAGCGAACTATTACAGGGGAACACTGAAGCTTTCTTT. It specifies CASSELLQGNTEAFF.